These 18 T cell receptor beta chains share one sample of origin, sequenced in a study of PD-1 blockade in classical Hodgkin lymphoma. Each of the patients experienced relapse following autologous stem cell transplantation, and their brentuximab vedotin exposure differed. Sequencing used immunoSEQ multiplex PCR; TCRdb keeps in-frame clones, though not all of them. The sample contains about 100,000 clones, approximately 90% of which appear only once. Sequencing was performed on peripheral blood mononuclear cells (PBMCs), taken before the second cycle of nivolumab. The source of these receptors is a human donor with classical Hodgkin lymphoma.

The chain combines TRBV4-3 with TRBJ1-1, with no clear D. The CDR3 has 19 residues. V shed 3 bases and J shed 1 base, with 24 bases lying between them. CDR1 is LGHNA and CDR2 is YSLEER in the germline V gene. The CDR3 protein is CASSQGIKWRAEPNTEAFF. CDR3 nucleotides: TGCGCCAGCAGCCAGGGAATTAAGTGGAGGGCTGAGCCGAACACTGAAGCTTTCTTT.

The rearrangement uses TRBV15 and TRBJ1-5, with TRBD1 identical over 9 bases. The ends lost 1 base at V and 1 base at J; junction bases unmatched: 17. This CDR3 region has 21 residues. Germline loops: CDR1 LNHNV, CDR2 YYDKDF (reference sequence). The CDR3 coding sequence is TGTGCCACCAGCAGAGTTTATTCAGGACAGGGGCGTACATGGAGCAATCAGCCCCAGCATTTT. Translating gives CATSRVYSGQGRTWSNQPQHF.

The chain employs TRBV6-5 and TRBJ1-1, with D hard to call. In germline, CDR1 is MNHEY, CDR2 SVGAGI. The CDR3 spans 14 residues. The V gene lost 0 bases and the J gene lost 3 bases, with 8 bases spanning the gap. CDR3 bases: TGTGCCAGCAGTTACTCACCGGGATACACTGAAGCTTTCTTT. It is translated as CASSYSPGYTEAFF.

This chain uses TRBV6-1 with TRBJ2-5; TRBD2 might be the D (6 bases). The V gene's germline CDR1 is MNHNS and CDR2 SASEGT. This CDR3 spans 14 amino acids. Trimming stripped 4 bases from V and 5 bases from J, with 14 bases between. The CDR3 is CASSGGVQMETQYF. The CDR3 bases are TGTGCCAGCAGTGGGGGGGTTCAAATGGAGACCCAGTACTTC.

J is TRBJ1-1 and V is TRBV11-2; weak D call: TRBD1 (5 bases). Germline loops: CDR1 SGHAT, CDR2 FQNNGV. Trimming pared 5 bases from V and 0 bases from J, leaving 10 bases between. The CDR3 totals 14 residues. CDR3 loop: CASSQGRLNTEAFF. For the CDR3, the DNA is TGTGCCAGCAGCCAGGGCCGGTTGAACACTGAAGCTTTCTTT.

The V gene is TRBV6-5, the J gene TRBJ2-1; 10 positions match TRBD2. Germline assignment: CDR1 MNHEY and CDR2 SVGAGI. Losses at the gene ends were 4 bases for V and 0 bases for J; bases not matched to a gene: 3. The CDR3 runs to 16 residues. CDR3 bases: TGTGCCAGCAGTTTTAGCGGGGGGAGCTCCTACAATGAGCAGTTCTTC. It encodes CASSFSGGSSYNEQFF.

In regard to this clone: Germline and junction disagree at one end, which may indicate a read error. This sample includes further DNA sequences coding for the same CDR3. The chain links TRBV2 to TRBJ2-3, with 12 bases fitting TRBD1. Germline-derived CDR1 and CDR2 are SNHLY and FYNNEI. This CDR3 has 16 amino acids. DNA for the CDR3: TGTGCCAGTAGTGGGACAGGGGGCCTGGAAATCAATACGCAGTATTTT. It translates to CASSGTGGLEINTQYF.

The V and J genes are TRBV5-6 and TRBJ2-1; the D gene is possibly TRBD1 (5 bases). The V end was cut by 1 base, the J end by 3 bases, with 11 bases between. Germline assignment: CDR1 SGHDT and CDR2 YYEEEE. The CDR3 spans 15 residues. The chain's CDR3 is CASSLSGIHYNEQFF. CDR3 nucleotide sequence: TGTGCCAGCAGCTTGTCAGGGATACACTACAATGAGCAGTTCTTC.

This clone was observed once. The chain carries TRBV30 and TRBJ1-2; 7 bases map to TRBD1. The length of the CDR3 is 15 residues. Germline CDR1 and CDR2: GTSNPN and SVGIG (reference sequence). The V segment lost 4 bases and the J segment 3 bases; nucleotides outside the gene matches: 11. The CDR3 DNA follows: TGTGCCTGGACAGCCCAAGCGGGACAGCACTATGGCTACACCTTC. The encoded protein is CAWTAQAGQHYGYTF.

V usage is TRBV27 and J usage is TRBJ2-3; the match to TRBD1 covers 9 bases. The CDR3 length is 15 residues. Germline values: CDR1 MNHEY, CDR2 SMNVEV (reference sequence). The trim removed 6 bases at V and 4 bases at J, leaving 8 bases unmatched. The CDR3 reads CASSEQGARADTQYF. The DNA for the CDR3 is TGTGCCAGCAGCGAACAGGGGGCAAGGGCAGATACGCAGTATTTT.

The chain is built from TRBV5-6 and TRBJ2-3; D gene ambiguous. Germline V gives CDR1 SGHDT, CDR2 YYEEEE. V lost 0 bases, J lost 6 bases, and 11 bases lay in between. The CDR3 consists of 14 residues. The DNA for the CDR3 is TGTGCCAGCAGCTTGGGGGTCAGGACGGATACGCAGTATTTT. Translated, it gives CASSLGVRTDTQYF.

CDR3 DNA: TGTGCCAGTAGTATAAGCAGGGACTGGAACACTGAAGCTTTCTTT. This encodes CASSISRDWNTEAFF. The chain recombines TRBV19 with TRBJ1-1, with D possibly being TRBD1 (5 bases). Germline CDR1 reads LNHDA; CDR2 reads SQIVND (reference sequence). This CDR3 comprises 15 residues. V was pared by 2 bases and J by 1 base, with 11 bases between. Combining the CDR3 with reference TRBV19 and TRBJ1-1 gives the whole variable domain DGGITQSPKYLFRKEGQNVTLSCEQNLNHDAMYWYRQDPGQGLRLIYYSQIVNDFQKGDIAEGYSVSREKKESFPLTVTSAQKNPTAFYLCASSISRDWNTEAFFGQGTRLTVV.

The rearrangement uses TRBV30 and TRBJ1-6, with D possibly matching TRBD1 (5 bases). V was clipped by 4 bases and J by 10 bases, with 14 bases between them. The CDR3 is 13 residues long. Germline CDR1 and CDR2: GTSNPN and SVGIG (reference sequence). The CDR3 bases are TGTGCCTGGAAGCAGGGACGGAACTCACCCCTCCACTTT. Translation gives CAWKQGRNSPLHF.

The V and J genes are TRBV27 and TRBJ1-5; no clear D gene. V dropped 3 bases and J dropped 2 bases, with 8 bases sitting between them. Per the germline V gene, CDR1 is MNHEY and CDR2 is SMNVEV (reference sequence). The CDR3 is made up of 14 amino acids. The CDR3 sequence is CASSFIGGNQPQHF. The CDR3 DNA reads TGTGCCAGCAGTTTTATCGGGGGCAATCAGCCCCAGCATTTT.

This sequence joins TRBV11-2 and TRBJ2-2; D gene unclear. This CDR3 is 16 amino acids long. From germline, CDR1 is SGHAT and CDR2 FQNNGV. V was trimmed by 1 base and J by 4 bases, leaving 13 bases between them. The CDR3, as DNA: TGTGCCAGCAGCTTAGCTCCTCCAGGTTTCACCGGGGAGCTGTTTTTT. Encoded protein: CASSLAPPGFTGELFF.

This chain connects TRBV18 to TRBJ1-1; D not resolved. Germline V gives CDR1 KGHSH, CDR2 LQKENI. The length of the CDR3 is 14 residues. Trimming took 5 bases from V and 1 from J, leaving 11 bases between them. The CDR3: CASSSIAENTEAFF. For the CDR3, the DNA is TGTGCCAGCTCATCAATCGCAGAGAACACTGAAGCTTTCTTT. Full variable domain (rest looked up from reference TRBV18 and TRBJ1-1): NAGVMQNPRHLVRRRGQEARLRCSPMKGHSHVYWYRQLPEEGLKFMVYLQKENIIDESGMPKERFSAEFPKEGPSILRIQQVVRGDSAAYFCASSSIAENTEAFFGQGTRLTVV.

This sequence joins TRBV28 and TRBJ1-5, with 8 positions matching TRBD1. The CDR3 loop spans 13 amino acids. After removal of 7 bases from V and 5 bases from J, the junction contained 4 bases not matched to a gene. Germline CDR1 and CDR2: MDHEN and SYDVKM. Here the CDR3 reads CASITGGDQPQHF. The CDR3 DNA reads as TGTGCCAGCATCACAGGGGGAGATCAGCCCCAGCATTTT.

The chain carries TRBV7-3 and TRBJ1-1; no definite D call. V was cut by 1 base and J by 3 bases, with 6 bases left in between. The CDR3 extends over 13 amino acids. Germline-derived CDR1 and CDR2 are SGHTA and FQGTGA. The CDR3: CASSLSGYTEAFF. In DNA form, the CDR3 reads TGTGCCAGCAGCTTAAGTGGGTACACTGAAGCTTTCTTT. Complete variable domain (other parts from reference TRBV7-3 and TRBJ1-1): GAGVSQTPSNKVTEKGKYVELRCDPISGHTALYWYRQSLGQGPEFLIYFQGTGAADDSGLPNDRFFAVRPEGSVSTLKIQRTERGDSAVYLCASSLSGYTEAFFGQGTRLTVV.